These 32 T cell receptor beta chains originate from one sample sequenced in a study of CD8 T cells in Susac syndrome. The RNA, about 0.5 to 1 ug, was put through reverse transcription using random hexamers. TCRdb re-called the immunoSEQ multiplex PCR reads with MiXCR, one entry per CDR3 protein. This sample has about 180,000 distinct CDR3 sequences, with around 95% found just once. Sequencing was done on a sample of CD8+ T cells from PBMCs. These TCRs come from a human donor with multiple sclerosis.

The chain is built from TRBV28 and TRBJ1-5, with a weak D call TRBD1 (5 bases). Germline V gene sequence: CDR1 MDHEN, CDR2 SYDVKM. V lost 6 bases and J lost 6, with 21 bases in between. CDR3 length: 16 amino acids. CDR3 protein: CASRQDTPGFGQPQHF. The CDR3 coding sequence is TGTGCCAGCAGACAAGACACCCCAGGGTTCGGTCAGCCCCAGCATTTT. The full variable domain, in which reference TRBV28 and TRBJ1-5 provide the parts outside the CDR3, is DVKVTQSSRYLVKRTGEKVFLECVQDMDHENMFWYRQDPGLGLRLIYFSYDVKMKEKGDIPEGYSVSREKKERFSLILESASTNQTSMYLCASRQDTPGFGQPQHFGDGTRLSIL.

The rearrangement links TRBV7-8 to TRBJ2-5; no clear D. The V gene's germline CDR1 is SGHVS and CDR2 FQNEAQ. CDR3 length: 15 amino acids. The ends were cut back, 5 bases at V and 2 bases at J, with 15 bases in the middle. The CDR3 bases are TGTGCCAGCAGCCCAAGACTCGGAATACAAGAGACCCAGTACTTC. This sequence encodes CASSPRLGIQETQYF.

This clonotype was detected once. The CDR3 carries no conserved terminal phenylalanine or tryptophan, so it likely arises from a read error. The genes are TRBV7-9 and TRBJ2-7; D unclear. The germline gives CDR1 SEHNR, CDR2 FQNEAQ (reference sequence). The CDR3 length is 12 residues. V was pared by 1 base and J by 3 bases, with 4 bases between. As DNA, the CDR3 is TGTGCCAGCAGCTTAGTCGTCTACGAGCAGTACCTC. Translation: CASSLVVYEQYL.

The chain couples TRBV6-6 to TRBJ2-3, with a weak D call TRBD2 (5 bases). Germline V gene data show CDR1 as MNHNY and CDR2 as SVGAGI (reference sequence). Trimming took off 4 bases at V and 4 bases at J, with 15 bases between the two ends. The CDR3 contains 15 residues. CDR3 nucleotides: TGTGCCAGCAGTTCCGGGTTCGAAGCGGCAGATACGCAGTATTTT. Amino acids: CASSSGFEAADTQYF.

The chain uses TRBV29-1 and TRBJ2-2; TRBD1 matches 10 bases. The CDR3 totals 16 residues. V was clipped by 6 bases and J by 5 bases; unmatched bases: 12. Germline assignment: CDR1 SQVTM and CDR2 ANQGSEA. The CDR3 DNA is TGCAGCGTCCAAAGACGGGACAGGGGAGAAACCGGGGAGCTGTTTTTT. It translates to CSVQRRDRGETGELFF.

This rearrangement joins TRBV5-1 to TRBJ2-7; D uncertain. With 0 bases removed from V and 3 bases from J, the gap between germline ends came to 10 bases. Looked up from germline, CDR1 is SGHRS and CDR2 is YFSETQ. CDR3 length equals 14 residues. The CDR3 DNA is TGCGCCAGCAGCTTGGAAAGGCAAAGCTACGAGCAGTACTTC. It encodes CASSLERQSYEQYF.

The chain is built from TRBV6-5 and TRBJ1-2; D gene uncertain. This CDR3 is built from 14 residues. V was shortened by 6 bases and J by 0 bases, with 11 bases between the two germline ends. The germline gives CDR1 MNHEY, CDR2 SVGAGI. The CDR3 sequence is CASRPQTTNYGYTF. Written as DNA, the CDR3 is TGTGCCAGCAGACCGCAGACGACTAACTATGGCTACACCTTC.

The rearrangement joins TRBV7-9 to TRBJ2-7, with a possible D match to TRBD1 (6 bases). Germline V lookup: CDR1 SEHNR, CDR2 FQNEAQ (reference sequence). This CDR3 spans 15 amino acids. Trimming left V 7 bases short and J 2 bases short, with 18 bases between. CDR3 in amino acids: CASTTPGHNTYEQYF. Written as DNA, the CDR3 is TGTGCCAGCACCACCCCGGGACACAATACCTACGAGCAGTACTTC.

The chain combines TRBV6-6 with TRBJ2-2; D might be TRBD2 (6 bases). From germline, CDR1 is MNHNY and CDR2 SVGAGI (reference sequence). The CDR3 consists of 12 residues. V was shortened by 6 bases and J by 9 bases, with 11 bases between the two germline ends. CDR3 nucleotide sequence: TGTGCCAGCAGCCCTGGAGGGTGGGAGCTGTTTTTT. Protein product: CASSPGGWELFF.

V and J are TRBV7-2 and TRBJ2-3; D perhaps matches TRBD2 (5 bases). Germline V gene lookup returns CDR1 SGHTA and CDR2 FQGNSA. Trimming pared 1 base from V and 2 bases from J, leaving 16 bases between. The CDR3 runs to 17 residues. This CDR3 is CASSLGFWEILTDTQYF. DNA of the CDR3: TGTGCCAGCAGCTTAGGATTTTGGGAGATCCTCACAGATACGCAGTATTTT.

The chain is built from TRBV6-1 and TRBJ2-1, with 8 nucleotides matching TRBD2. This CDR3 has 16 amino acids. The V and J ends lost 6 bases and 7 bases, in that order; junction bases with no gene match: 14. Germline CDR1 MNHNS, CDR2 SASEGT. As DNA, the CDR3 is TGTGCCAGCAGCCCCACGTTCAGCGGGGGATGGAATGAGCAGTTCTTC. This encodes CASSPTFSGGWNEQFF.

CDR3 in amino acids: CASRAFGQGAQETQYF. The CDR3, as DNA: TGTGCCAGCAGGGCTTTCGGGCAGGGGGCACAGGAGACCCAGTACTTC. The chain combines TRBV6-1 with TRBJ2-5, with 8 bases matching TRBD1. The CDR3 is 16 residues long. With 6 bases clipped from V and 5 bases from J, the junction kept 14 bases outside the gene matches. CDR1 is MNHNS, CDR2 SASEGT, per germline.

The chain couples TRBV20-1 to TRBJ2-7; 8 bases are shared with TRBD1. The CDR3 runs 13 residues. In germline, CDR1 is DFQATT, CDR2 SNEGSKA (reference sequence). V was pared by 2 bases and J by 12 bases, with 12 bases of the junction left unmatched. CDR3 protein: CSARSTDRGDRYF. The CDR3, as DNA: TGCAGTGCTAGATCCACCGACAGGGGCGATAGGTACTTC.

V is TRBV30 and J is TRBJ2-7; D uncertain. Trimming stripped 4 bases from V and 6 bases from J, with 13 bases between. The CDR3 sequence is 12 residues long. Germline V gene lookup returns CDR1 GTSNPN and CDR2 SVGIG (reference sequence). In DNA form, the CDR3 reads TGTGCCTGGACGAGAGGCGACTCCGAGCAGTACTTC. Its protein product is CAWTRGDSEQYF.

The rearrangement joins TRBV7-9 to TRBJ2-5; no definite D call. V was cut by 5 bases and J by 5 bases, with 12 bases left in between. Germline values: CDR1 SEHNR, CDR2 FQNEAQ (reference sequence). This CDR3 has 13 residues. CDR3 amino acids: CASSPVSRETQYF. DNA for the CDR3: TGTGCCAGCAGCCCCGTCTCTCGGGAGACCCAGTACTTC.

This rearrangement joins TRBV7-6 to TRBJ1-2; the D is unclear. This CDR3 spans 15 amino acids. Trimming stripped 1 base from V and 1 base from J, with 10 bases between. Germline-derived CDR1 and CDR2 are SGHVS and FNYEAQ. The CDR3 sequence: CASSLEAGRNYGYTF. In DNA, the CDR3 is TGTGCCAGCAGCTTAGAGGCCGGACGTAACTATGGCTACACCTTC.

The V call is TRBV13, the J call TRBJ2-1; 7 positions agree with TRBD2. J was trimmed by 5 bases and V by 4 bases; bases with no gene match: 11. This CDR3 spans 16 amino acids. Per germline, CDR1 PRHDT and CDR2 FYEKMQ (reference sequence). The CDR3 protein is CASSWARTRANNEQFF. CDR3 bases: TGTGCCAGCAGCTGGGCCCGGACTAGGGCGAACAATGAGCAGTTCTTC.

The CDR3 region has the DNA TGCAGCGTTGCCGGTAGACCGGGTCAGGTGGGGTACGAGCAGTACTTC. It yields the protein CSVAGRPGQVGYEQYF. The gene calls are TRBV29-1 and TRBJ2-7; no clear D. Trimming left V 4 bases short and J 4 bases short, with 23 bases between. The CDR3 totals 16 residues. The germline V gene encodes CDR1 SQVTM and CDR2 ANQGSEA.

V and J are TRBV29-1 and TRBJ2-7, with TRBD2 matching over 7 bases. This CDR3 contains 14 residues. Germline-derived CDR1 and CDR2 are SQVTM and ANQGSEA. The trim removed 5 bases at V and 2 bases at J, leaving 9 bases unmatched. The CDR3 is CSVRRWGGPYEQYF. The CDR3 DNA is TGCAGCGTTCGGCGGTGGGGGGGTCCCTACGAGCAGTACTTC.

V and J are TRBV5-6 and TRBJ2-7; D is undetermined. V was trimmed by 1 base and J by 3 bases, leaving 8 bases between them. This CDR3 contains 13 residues. The germline V gene encodes CDR1 SGHDT and CDR2 YYEEEE. The DNA of the CDR3 is TGTGCCAGCAGCTTGCACCAGAACTACGAGCAGTACTTC. This sequence encodes CASSLHQNYEQYF.

The chain couples TRBV29-1 to TRBJ1-2; the D is unclear. This CDR3 has 11 amino acids. Germline loops: CDR1 SQVTM, CDR2 ANQGSEA. The V end was cut by 4 bases, the J end by 4 bases, with 7 bases between. CDR3 region: CSVAVSYGYTF. The CDR3 region has the DNA TGCAGCGTTGCGGTCAGCTATGGCTACACCTTC.

V usage is TRBV6-1 and J usage is TRBJ2-7; D is possibly TRBD1 (5 bases). Germline-derived CDR1 and CDR2 are MNHNS and SASEGT. With 5 bases removed from V and 7 bases from J, the gap between germline ends came to 15 bases. The CDR3 contains 13 residues. The CDR3, as DNA: TGTGCCAGCAGTTTGACAGCCCCTAGGGAGCAGTACTTC. It specifies CASSLTAPREQYF.

The chain recombines TRBV10-3 with TRBJ2-7, with 12 positions matching TRBD2. There are 16 residues in the CDR3. Germline CDR1 ENHRY, CDR2 SYGVKD. The V and J ends lost 7 bases and 7 bases, in that order; junction bases with no gene match: 14. The CDR3 sequence: CAITGLAGQLPAEQYF. The CDR3 DNA is TGTGCCATCACTGGACTAGCGGGACAACTTCCCGCGGAGCAGTACTTC.

The genes are TRBV20-1 and TRBJ2-5; D is ambiguous. Trimming removed 3 bases at V and 5 bases at J, with 10 bases between. CDR1 and CDR2 from the germline V gene are DFQATT and SNEGSKA (reference sequence). The CDR3 runs 12 residues. The CDR3 nucleotides are TGCAGTGCTAGGGGCCTGATCGAGACCCAGTACTTC. Translated, it gives CSARGLIETQYF.

V usage is TRBV24-1 and J usage is TRBJ2-7; D gene ambiguous. The V end lost 6 bases, the J end lost 2 bases, and 10 bases lay between the germline ends. Germline V lookup: CDR1 KGHDR, CDR2 SFDVKD. The CDR3 runs 13 residues. The CDR3 here is CATSLTAAYEQYF. For the CDR3, the DNA is TGTGCCACCAGTCTAACGGCCGCCTACGAGCAGTACTTC.

V and J are TRBV2 and TRBJ2-7, with TRBD1 matching 9 bases. Germline CDR1 is SNHLY and CDR2 is FYNNEI. J gave up 6 bases and V 2 bases, and 8 bases lay outside the gene matches. The CDR3 totals 15 residues. CDR3 sequence: CASSELPGQGSEQYF. CDR3 bases: TGTGCCAGCAGTGAACTACCGGGACAGGGTTCCGAGCAGTACTTC.

CDR3 amino acids: CASTDKYEQYF. The CDR3 DNA reads TGTGCCAGCACCGATAAATACGAGCAGTACTTC. The J gene is TRBJ2-7, the V gene TRBV7-9; D is undetermined. Germline CDR1 and CDR2: SEHNR and FQNEAQ (reference sequence). Trimming stripped 7 bases from V and 4 bases from J, with 8 bases between. This CDR3 has 11 residues. Full variable domain (missing parts from reference TRBV7-9 and TRBJ2-7): DTGVSQNPRHKITKRGQNVTFRCDPISEHNRLYWYRQTLGQGPEFLTYFQNEAQLEKSRLLSDRFSAERPKGSFSTLEIQRTEQGDSAMYLCASTDKYEQYFGPGTRLTVT.

The V and J genes are TRBV3-1 and TRBJ2-5; weak D call: TRBD2 (6 bases). Per germline, CDR1 LGHDT and CDR2 YNNKEL (reference sequence). The CDR3 consists of 18 residues. Trimming stripped 1 base from V and 1 base from J, with 19 bases between. The CDR3 spells CASSQVSRPGGVQETQYF. The DNA for the CDR3 is TGTGCCAGCAGCCAAGTCTCCAGGCCAGGAGGGGTCCAAGAGACCCAGTACTTC.

V is TRBV27 and J is TRBJ2-1, with TRBD1 as a possible D gene (6 bases). CDR1 and CDR2 from the germline V gene are MNHEY and SMNVEV (reference sequence). Trimming cost V 5 bases and J 10 bases, with 18 bases left between them. The CDR3 consists of 14 residues. CDR3 region: CASSLKTQGREQFF. The CDR3 nucleotides read TGTGCCAGCAGTCTGAAAACACAGGGCCGGGAGCAGTTCTTC.

The rearrangement joins TRBV18 to TRBJ2-5, with TRBD1 matching over 12 bases. CDR3 size: 15 residues. The ends lost 5 bases at V and 5 bases at J; junction bases unmatched: 6. Looked up from germline, CDR1 is KGHSH and CDR2 is LQKENI. Written as DNA, the CDR3 is TGTGCCAGCTCAGAACCGGGACAGGGGGCTGAGACCCAGTACTTC. Its translation is CASSEPGQGAETQYF.

CDR3 DNA sequence: TGTGCCAGCAGGGGCTACCGGGGCGAGCAGTTCTTC. Protein: CASRGYRGEQFF. This chain links TRBV2 with TRBJ2-1; D may be TRBD1 or TRBD2 (5 bases each). There are 12 residues in the CDR3. V lost 6 bases to trimming and J lost 10 bases, with 13 bases between them. Germline V lookup: CDR1 SNHLY, CDR2 FYNNEI.

The chain combines TRBV30 with TRBJ2-7; D gene uncertain. The CDR3 is 13 residues long. V was clipped by 2 bases and J by 1 base, with 9 bases between them. In germline, CDR1 is GTSNPN, CDR2 SVGIG (reference sequence). The CDR3 here is CAWSYYASYEQYF. The CDR3 DNA follows: TGTGCCTGGAGTTACTACGCATCCTACGAGCAGTACTTC.